The clone carrying this TCR beta chain was found once. Its antigen remains unknown. This record belongs to a study of Ad26.COV2.S vaccination and SARS-CoV-2 variants. CDR1 is LGHDT, CDR2 YNNKEL, per germline (reference sequence). V lost 5 bases to trimming and J lost 2 bases; unmatched junction nucleotides: 2. The CDR3 runs 13 residues. Study-level points and caveats: Vaccine recipients posted higher spike-specific TCR breadth than their placebo counterparts. Recipients of either vaccine or placebo displayed similar breadth of non-spike TCRs. Reported findings describe substantial breadth in spike-specific CD8+ and CD4+ T cell responses following vaccination.

Specified treatment: about 20 received Ad26.COV2.S at low or high dose, single or two shots; several received placebo; per-sample allocation not given. Repertoires come from day 63 after the first vaccine or placebo injection. Profiling relied on immunoSEQ multiplex PCR, and the TCRdb table lists in-frame clones only, not all of them. The sample lists about 350,000 clones, approximately 86% occurring once. The gene calls are TRBV3-1 (or the pseudogene TRBV3-2) and TRBJ1-2; 7 positions match TRBD1. The sample here was peripheral blood, taken in a trial of Ad26.COV2.S vaccine versus placebo. The sequence was obtained from a person between 18 and 65 years old who received the Ad26.COV2.S COVID-19 vaccine or a placebo. The CDR3 loop is CASSIQGNYGYTF. DNA for the CDR3: TGTGCCAGCAGCATACAGGGGAACTATGGCTACACCTTC.